The rows below give T cell receptor beta chains drawn from one sample of a study of blood T cell repertoires in COVID-19. TCRdb keeps only in-frame clones here, not all; method: immunoSEQ multiplex PCR. The sample carries about 270,000 clones, around nine tenths recorded once. What was sequenced was peripheral blood. The origin of the receptors is a man aged 40-49 years with active or convalescent COVID-19. CDR3s include the opening cysteine and the closing phenylalanine or tryptophan. The D gene is left open where the match is weak. The size of a clone is reported for some rows only, either as once, few or many, or as a class for expanded clones.

18	TRBJ2-3	TRBV18	.	TRBD1	CASSSGGQGTTSTDTQYF	TGTGCCAGCTCGTCCGGCGGACAGGGGACTACTAGCACAGATACGCAGTATTTT
15	TRBJ1-5	TRBV2	.	.	CASRDTVLSNQPQHF	TGTGCCAGCAGGGACACAGTTCTTAGCAATCAGCCCCAGCATTTT
15	TRBJ2-7	TRBV28	few	TRBD1	CASSPIDRVWYEQYF	TGTGCCAGCAGTCCCATCGACAGGGTTTGGTACGAGCAGTACTTC
13	TRBJ1-6	TRBV5-1	.	.	CASSYGPDSPLHF	TGCGCCAGCAGCTATGGTCCGGATTCACCCCTCCACTTT
15	TRBJ2-1	TRBV7-2	.	.	CASSLAGRQGGEQFF	TGTGCCAGCAGCTTAGCGGGACGGCAGGGGGGTGAGCAGTTCTTC
15	TRBJ2-1	TRBV10-3	.	TRBD2	CAIAGLAGAYNEQFF	TGTGCCATCGCTGGACTAGCGGGAGCCTACAATGAGCAGTTCTTC
15	TRBJ1-6	TRBV6-5	.	.	CASSYSRRAGSPLHF	TGTGCCAGCAGTTACTCGAGGCGGGCGGGTTCACCCCTCCACTTT
14	TRBJ1-2	TRBV3-1/TRBV3-2	many	.	CASSPRGHNYGYTF	TGTGCCAGCAGCCCCAGGGGACACAACTATGGCTACACCTTC
14	TRBJ2-2	TRBV28	.	.	CASSPLVRVGELFF	TGTGCCAGCAGCCCTCTAGTACGTGTCGGGGAGCTGTTTTTT
17	TRBJ1-4	TRBV7-9	.	TRBD1	CASSLPRTGGIREKLFF	TGTGCCAGCAGCCTACCCCGGACAGGGGGCATCAGAGAAAAACTGTTTTTT
17	TRBJ2-3	TRBV5-1	.	.	CASRSLPGDTITDTQYF	TGCGCCAGCAGGTCTCTGCCGGGGGATACGATCACAGATACGCAGTATTTT
12	TRBJ2-7	TRBV18	once	.	CASSGDTYEQYF	TGTGCCAGCTCAGGGGACACCTACGAGCAGTACTTC
14	TRBJ2-7	TRBV27	.	.	CASSPGVSAYEQYF	TGTGCCAGCAGTCCCGGTGTCAGCGCCTACGAGCAGTACTTC
15	TRBJ1-4	TRBV15	.	.	CATSRDRGPNEKLFF	TGTGCCACCAGCAGAGACAGGGGTCCTAATGAAAAACTGTTTTTT
13	TRBJ1-1	TRBV11-2	.	.	CASSLDWGQAAFF	TGTGCCAGCAGCTTAGATTGGGGGCAGGCAGCTTTCTTT
15	TRBJ1-5	TRBV7-9	.	.	CASSNQAYSNQPQHF	TGTGCCAGCAGCAACCAGGCCTATAGCAATCAGCCCCAGCATTTT
14	TRBJ1-5	TRBV18	.	.	CASSPGGSNQPQHF	TGTGCCAGCTCACCCGGGGGTAGCAATCAGCCCCAGCATTTT
15	TRBJ2-7	TRBV6-5	.	.	CASSPMGGAGYEQYF	TGTGCCAGCAGTCCGATGGGAGGAGCAGGGTACGAGCAGTACTTC
15	TRBJ2-3	TRBV7-3	.	TRBD1	CASSSGDREADTQYF	TGTGCCAGCAGCTCCGGGGACAGGGAGGCAGATACGCAGTATTTT
13	TRBJ2-3	TRBV15	.	TRBD1	CATSATGADTQYF	TGTGCCACCAGCGCGACAGGGGCAGATACGCAGTATTTT
14	TRBJ2-7	TRBV15	.	.	CATSPFQGNYEQYF	TGTGCCACCAGCCCATTCCAGGGTAACTACGAGCAGTACTTC
12	TRBJ1-1	TRBV5-4	.	TRBD1	CASGQGRTEAFF	TGTGCCAGCGGACAGGGTAGAACTGAAGCTTTCTTT
15	TRBJ2-5	TRBV24-1	.	TRBD1	CATSDFGDRPETQYF	TGTGCCACCAGTGATTTTGGGGACAGGCCGGAGACCCAGTACTTC
15	TRBJ1-1	TRBV30	.	TRBD1	CAWSPPQGASRRAFF	TGTGCCTGGAGTCCACCACAGGGGGCGTCCCGACGGGCTTTCTTT
19	TRBJ2-1	TRBV24-1	.	TRBD2	CATSAAQRQLAGFYNEQFF	TGTGCCACCAGTGCTGCGCAACGGCAACTAGCGGGGTTCTACAATGAGCAGTTCTTC
12	TRBJ1-2	TRBV30	.	TRBD1	CAWGPRDRGFAF	TGTGCCTGGGGTCCCCGGGACAGGGGCTTTGCCTTC
15	TRBJ1-2	TRBV19	.	.	CASSTIGTANYGYTF	TGTGCCAGTAGTACCATCGGCACAGCTAACTATGGCTACACCTTC
19	TRBJ1-2	TRBV7-6	.	TRBD1	CASSFHRPGQGSKNYGYTF	TGTGCCAGCAGCTTTCATCGCCCGGGACAGGGGAGTAAAAACTATGGCTACACCTTC
15	TRBJ2-2	TRBV7-7	.	.	CASSLNSGNTGELFF	TGTGCCAGCAGCTTAAATAGCGGTAACACCGGGGAGCTGTTTTTT
12	TRBJ2-7	TRBV29-1	.	.	CSVGARTYEQYF	TGCAGCGTGGGGGCTAGGACCTACGAGCAGTACTTC
14	TRBJ2-2	TRBV19	.	TRBD1	CASSWDRETGELFF	TGTGCCAGTAGCTGGGACAGGGAAACCGGGGAGCTGTTTTTT
19	TRBJ1-4	TRBV11-2	.	TRBD1	CASSATPFPGQGAGEKLFF	TGTGCCAGCAGTGCCACTCCGTTCCCGGGACAGGGGGCGGGTGAAAAACTGTTTTTT
13	TRBJ1-1	TRBV6-5	.	.	CASMNMRDTEAFF	TGTGCCAGCATGAACATGAGGGACACTGAAGCTTTCTTT
13	TRBJ2-5	TRBV12-3/TRBV12-4	.	TRBD2	CASKRGLAETQYF	TGTGCCAGCAAACGGGGACTAGCGGAGACCCAGTACTTC
13	TRBJ1-2	TRBV9	few	TRBD1	CASSERTGEGYTF	TGTGCCAGCAGCGAGCGGACAGGGGAAGGCTACACCTTC
17	TRBJ2-2	TRBV5-1	.	.	CASSWNPYGLSTGELFF	TGCGCCAGCAGCTGGAACCCTTACGGACTAAGCACCGGGGAGCTGTTTTTT
17	TRBJ1-2	TRBV9	.	.	CASSVATGLPLTSGYTF	TGTGCCAGCAGCGTAGCTACGGGGTTACCCTTGACTAGCGGCTACACCTTC
12	TRBJ1-2	TRBV29-1	.	.	CAGLEGSYGYTF	TGCGCTGGGCTGGAAGGTTCCTATGGCTACACCTTC
14	TRBJ2-7	TRBV5-1	.	.	CASSDWTVHYEQYF	TGCGCCAGCAGCGACTGGACAGTACACTACGAGCAGTACTTC
16	TRBJ2-2	TRBV10-1	.	.	CASSEWGDLNTGELFF	TGCGCCAGCAGTGAGTGGGGGGACTTGAACACCGGGGAGCTGTTTTTT
13	TRBJ1-2	TRBV3-1/TRBV3-2	many	.	CASSQDSLYGYTF	TGTGCCAGCAGCCAGGACAGCCTCTATGGCTACACCTTC
17	TRBJ2-7	TRBV5-4	.	.	CASSLAGLARSSYEQYF	TGTGCCAGCAGCTTGGCCGGGTTAGCGCGAAGCTCCTACGAGCAGTACTTC
15	TRBJ2-6	TRBV6-5	.	.	CASTRGNSGANVLTF	TGTGCCAGCACTCGCGGAAACTCTGGGGCCAACGTCCTGACTTTC
14	TRBJ2-1	TRBV13	.	.	CASSLDGNYNEQFF	TGTGCCAGCAGCTTAGACGGGAACTACAATGAGCAGTTCTTC
13	TRBJ1-4	TRBV27	.	.	CASSLLARGPVFF	TGTGCCAGCAGTTTACTCGCAAGGGGTCCGGTGTTTTTT